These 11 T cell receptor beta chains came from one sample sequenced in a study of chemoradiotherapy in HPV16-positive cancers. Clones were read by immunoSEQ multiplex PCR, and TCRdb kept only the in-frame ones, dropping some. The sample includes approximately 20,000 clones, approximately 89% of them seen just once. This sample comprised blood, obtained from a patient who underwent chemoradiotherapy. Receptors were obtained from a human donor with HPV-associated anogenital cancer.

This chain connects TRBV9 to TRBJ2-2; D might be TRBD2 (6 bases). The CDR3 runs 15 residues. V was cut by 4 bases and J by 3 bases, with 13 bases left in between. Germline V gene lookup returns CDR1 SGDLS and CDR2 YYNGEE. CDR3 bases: TGTGCCAGCAGCCCCCGAGGCGGGGACACCGGGGAGCTGTTTTTT. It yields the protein CASSPRGGDTGELFF.

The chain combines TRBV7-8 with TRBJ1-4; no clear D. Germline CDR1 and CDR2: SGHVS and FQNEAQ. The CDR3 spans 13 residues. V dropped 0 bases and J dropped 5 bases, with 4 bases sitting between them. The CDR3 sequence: CASSLAGNEKLFF. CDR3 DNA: TGTGCCAGCAGCTTAGCGGGAAATGAAAAACTGTTTTTT.

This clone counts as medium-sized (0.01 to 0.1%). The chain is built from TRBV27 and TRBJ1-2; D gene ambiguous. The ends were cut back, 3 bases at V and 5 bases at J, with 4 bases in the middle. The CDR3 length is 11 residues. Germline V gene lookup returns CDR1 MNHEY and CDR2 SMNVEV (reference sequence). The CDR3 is CASSLFYGYTF. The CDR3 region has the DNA TGTGCCAGCAGTTTGTTTTATGGCTACACCTTC.

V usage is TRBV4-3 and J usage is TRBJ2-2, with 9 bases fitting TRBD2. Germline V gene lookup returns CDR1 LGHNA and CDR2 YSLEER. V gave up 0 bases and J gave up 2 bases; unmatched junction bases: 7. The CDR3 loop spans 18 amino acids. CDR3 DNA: TGCGCCAGCAGCCAAGAGATTTCGGGACTAGCAAACACCGGGGAGCTGTTTTTT. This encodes CASSQEISGLANTGELFF.

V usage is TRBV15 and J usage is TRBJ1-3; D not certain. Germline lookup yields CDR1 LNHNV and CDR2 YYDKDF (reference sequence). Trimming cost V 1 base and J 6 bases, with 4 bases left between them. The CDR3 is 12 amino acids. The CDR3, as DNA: TGTGCCACCAGCAGAGGAACAAACACCATATATTTT. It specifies CATSRGTNTIYF. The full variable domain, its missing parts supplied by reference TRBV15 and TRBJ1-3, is DAMVIQNPRYQVTQFGKPVTLSCSQTLNHNVMYWYQQKSSQAPKLLFHYYDKDFNNEADTPDNFQSRRPNTSFCFLDIRSPGLGDTAMYLCATSRGTNTIYFGEGSWLTVV.

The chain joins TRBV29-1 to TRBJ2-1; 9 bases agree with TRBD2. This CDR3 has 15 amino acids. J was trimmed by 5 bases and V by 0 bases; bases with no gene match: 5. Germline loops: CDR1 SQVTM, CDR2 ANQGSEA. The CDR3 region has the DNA TGCAGCGTTGAAGATCTGGCGGGGGGGCACAATGAGCAGTTCTTC. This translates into CSVEDLAGGHNEQFF.

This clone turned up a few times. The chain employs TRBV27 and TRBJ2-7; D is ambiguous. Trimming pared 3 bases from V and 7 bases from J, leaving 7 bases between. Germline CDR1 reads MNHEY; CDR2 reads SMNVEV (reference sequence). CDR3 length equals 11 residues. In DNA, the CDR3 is TGTGCCAGCAGTTTCCTGGGAGAGCAGTACTTC. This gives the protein CASSFLGEQYF.

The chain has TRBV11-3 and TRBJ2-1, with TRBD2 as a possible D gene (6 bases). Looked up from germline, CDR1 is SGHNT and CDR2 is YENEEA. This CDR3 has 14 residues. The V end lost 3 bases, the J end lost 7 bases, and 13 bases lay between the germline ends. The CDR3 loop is CASSFLEGPNEQFF. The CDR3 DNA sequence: TGTGCCAGCAGCTTTCTGGAGGGCCCTAATGAGCAGTTCTTC.

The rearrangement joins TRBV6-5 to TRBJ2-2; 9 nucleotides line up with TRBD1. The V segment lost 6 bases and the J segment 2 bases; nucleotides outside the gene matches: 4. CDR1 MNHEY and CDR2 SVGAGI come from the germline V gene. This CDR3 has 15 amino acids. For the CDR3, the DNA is TGTGCCAGCAGAGGGACAGGGCGAAACACCGGGGAGCTGTTTTTT. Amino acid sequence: CASRGTGRNTGELFF.

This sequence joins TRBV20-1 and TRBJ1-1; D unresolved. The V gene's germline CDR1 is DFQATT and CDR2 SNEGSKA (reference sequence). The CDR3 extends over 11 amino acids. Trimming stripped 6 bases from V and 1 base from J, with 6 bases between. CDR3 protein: CSASRNTEAFF. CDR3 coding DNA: TGCAGTGCATCGCGGAACACTGAAGCTTTCTTT.

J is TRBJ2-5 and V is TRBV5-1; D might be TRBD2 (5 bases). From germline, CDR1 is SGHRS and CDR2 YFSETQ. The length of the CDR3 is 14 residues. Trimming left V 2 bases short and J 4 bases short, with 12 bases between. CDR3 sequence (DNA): TGCGCCAGCAGCTTCCGTACGGGGAGAGAGACCCAGTACTTC. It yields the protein CASSFRTGRETQYF.